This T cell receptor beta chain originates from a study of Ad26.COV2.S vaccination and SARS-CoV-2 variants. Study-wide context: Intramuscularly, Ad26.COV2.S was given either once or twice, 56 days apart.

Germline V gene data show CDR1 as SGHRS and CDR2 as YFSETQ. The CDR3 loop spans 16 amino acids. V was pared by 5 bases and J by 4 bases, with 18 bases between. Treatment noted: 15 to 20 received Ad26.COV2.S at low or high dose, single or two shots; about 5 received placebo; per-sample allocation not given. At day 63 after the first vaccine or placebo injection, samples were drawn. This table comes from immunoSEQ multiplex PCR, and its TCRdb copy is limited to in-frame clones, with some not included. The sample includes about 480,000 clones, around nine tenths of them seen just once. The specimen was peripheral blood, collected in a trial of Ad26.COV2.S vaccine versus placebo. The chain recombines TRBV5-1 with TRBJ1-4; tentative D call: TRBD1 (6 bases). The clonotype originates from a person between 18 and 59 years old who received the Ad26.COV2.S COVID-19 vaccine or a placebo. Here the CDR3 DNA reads TGCGCCAGCAGTTCTAACCCACAGGGAGGTAATGAAAAACTGTTTTTT. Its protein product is CASSSNPQGGNEKLFF.